One sample yielded the 16 T cell receptor beta chains listed below, sequenced in a study of T cell changes during pregnancy in multiple sclerosis. TCRdb's table, derived via immunoSEQ multiplex PCR, lists solely in-frame clones and lacks some. The sample has about 40,000 clones; roughly nine tenths are singletons. The sequences come from CD4+ T cells from peripheral blood mononuclear cells, collected in the first trimester of pregnancy. These TCRs come from a female donor with multiple sclerosis, enrolled in a pregnancy study.

The chain is built from TRBV10-1 and TRBJ2-5; a possible D gene is TRBD2 (6 bases). V was trimmed by 0 bases and J by 1 base, leaving 15 bases between them. Germline CDR1 is WNHNN and CDR2 is SYGVQD (reference sequence). CDR3 length: 17 residues. The CDR3 loop is CASSESAGVVGQETQYF. The CDR3 nucleotides read TGCGCCAGCAGTGAGTCAGCGGGCGTGGTAGGCCAAGAGACCCAGTACTTC.

This chain joins TRBV9 and TRBJ1-2; D perhaps matches TRBD1 (5 bases). CDR1 and CDR2 from the germline V gene are SGDLS and YYNGEE. V was trimmed by 6 bases and J by 6 bases, leaving 21 bases between them. The CDR3 is 15 amino acids. The CDR3 is CASTRMGGLLDGYTF. The CDR3 DNA is TGTGCCAGCACCCGAATGGGGGGGTTATTGGATGGCTACACCTTC.

The chain is built from TRBV7-8 and TRBJ1-5; D is uncertain. V lost 1 base and J lost 5, with 15 bases in between. The germline gives CDR1 SGHVS, CDR2 FQNEAQ. The CDR3 totals 16 residues. In nucleotides, the CDR3 is TGTGCCAGCAGCTTAGAACGCGCTGGGAGGGATCAGCCCCAGCATTTT. Translation gives CASSLERAGRDQPQHF. Filled out from reference TRBV7-8 and TRBJ1-5, the complete variable domain reads GAGVSQSPRYKVAKRGQDVALRCDPISGHVSLFWYQQALGQGPEFLTYFQNEAQLDKSGLPSDRFFAERPEGSVSTLKIQRTQQEDSAVYLCASSLERAGRDQPQHFGDGTRLSIL.

A few counts support this clone. V usage is TRBV7-9 and J usage is TRBJ1-5, with 7 bases fitting TRBD1. Germline assignment: CDR1 SEHNR and CDR2 FQNEAQ (reference sequence). The V gene end was trimmed by 3 bases and the J gene end by 9 bases; junction bases not matched to a gene: 14. The CDR3 runs to 16 residues. CDR3 sequence: CASSLRGTADISPQHF. CDR3 nucleotides: TGTGCCAGCAGCTTGCGTGGGACAGCCGATATCTCGCCCCAGCATTTT.

The chain recombines TRBV5-1 with TRBJ1-1; possible D gene TRBD1, 5 bases. CDR1 and CDR2 from the germline V gene are SGHRS and YFSETQ. This CDR3 has 14 amino acids. Trimming left V 5 bases short and J 4 bases short, with 15 bases between. The CDR3 protein is CASSSTGVRTEAFF. The CDR3 region has the DNA TGCGCCAGCAGTTCGACGGGGGTTCGCACTGAAGCTTTCTTT.

The chain combines TRBV18 with TRBJ1-1, with D possibly being TRBD1 (6 bases). The CDR3 contains 15 residues. The germline gives CDR1 KGHSH, CDR2 LQKENI. Trimming stripped 1 base from V and 10 bases from J, with 19 bases between. CDR3 sequence (DNA): TGTGCCAGCTCACCACGGCAGGGGCAGGATGGGGCAGCTTTCTTT. It encodes CASSPRQGQDGAAFF.

The rearrangement links TRBV19 to TRBJ1-4; TRBD1 aligns across 9 bases. There are 15 residues in the CDR3. The junction had 7 bases not matched to a gene; V was cut back by 5 bases and J by 6 bases. From germline, CDR1 is LNHDA and CDR2 SQIVND (reference sequence). The CDR3 bases are TGTGCCAGTAGTCCCGGGACAGGGATTTATGAAAAACTGTTTTTT. Encoded protein: CASSPGTGIYEKLFF.

V gene TRBV5-1 combines with J gene TRBJ2-5; the match to TRBD2 covers 7 bases. The CDR3 spans 15 residues. Germline CDR1 reads SGHRS; CDR2 reads YFSETQ. V dropped 1 base and J dropped 4; count of bases not matched to a gene: 7. The CDR3 region is CASSLLESGGETQYF. CDR3 coding DNA: TGCGCCAGCAGCTTGCTAGAATCGGGGGGAGAGACCCAGTACTTC.

The chain recombines TRBV18 with TRBJ2-7; 10 bases match TRBD1. This CDR3 is built from 17 residues. From germline, CDR1 is KGHSH and CDR2 LQKENI. After removal of 9 bases from V and 0 bases from J, the junction contained 14 bases not matched to a gene. CDR3 DNA sequence: TGTGCCAGTAACACCGGGACAGGGGCGATGAGCTCCTACGAGCAGTACTTC. It codes for CASNTGTGAMSSYEQYF. The whole variable domain, remainder taken from reference TRBV18 and TRBJ2-7, is NAGVMQNPRHLVRRRGQEARLRCSPMKGHSHVYWYRQLPEEGLKFMVYLQKENIIDESGMPKERFSAEFPKEGPSILRIQQVVRGDSAAYFCASNTGTGAMSSYEQYFGPGTRLTVT.

This clone was found once. This chain links TRBV7-9 with TRBJ1-1; D unresolved. V was trimmed by 7 bases and J by 6 bases, leaving 21 bases between them. CDR1 and CDR2 from the germline V gene are SEHNR and FQNEAQ (reference sequence). The CDR3 is 15 amino acids. CDR3 sequence (DNA): TGTGCCAGCACCACCTCGGAGATTCGTAAGGCTGAAGCTTTCTTT. As protein: CASTTSEIRKAEAFF. The variable domain in full, completed from reference TRBV7-9 and TRBJ1-1, reads DTGVSQNPRHKITKRGQNVTFRCDPISEHNRLYWYRQTLGQGPEFLTYFQNEAQLEKSRLLSDRFSAERPKGSFSTLEIQRTEQGDSAMYLCASTTSEIRKAEAFFGQGTRLTVV.

The CDR3 reads CASSFGRETNYGYTF. CDR3 sequence (DNA): TGCGCCAGCAGCTTTGGAAGGGAGACGAACTATGGCTACACCTTC. The rearrangement joins TRBV5-1 to TRBJ1-2; D is uncertain. This CDR3 contains 15 residues. Germline assignment: CDR1 SGHRS and CDR2 YFSETQ. Trimming stripped 2 bases from V and 2 bases from J, with 13 bases between. The variable domain in full, with the rest retrieved from reference TRBV5-1 and TRBJ1-2, is KAGVTQTPRYLIKTRGQQVTLSCSPISGHRSVSWYQQTPGQGLQFLFEYFSETQRNKGNFPGRFSGRQFSNSRSEMNVSTLELGDSALYLCASSFGRETNYGYTFGSGTRLTVV.

The gene calls are TRBV5-1 and TRBJ1-2; D perhaps matches TRBD1 (5 bases). The length of the CDR3 is 15 residues. CDR1 SGHRS and CDR2 YFSETQ come from the germline V gene. Trimming took off 1 base at V and 8 bases at J, with 18 bases between the two ends. The CDR3 DNA is TGCGCCAGCAGCTTGTATGGGGAGGGGATGTGGGGCTACACCTTC. Translated: CASSLYGEGMWGYTF.

The V and J genes are TRBV5-1 and TRBJ2-5, with D possibly being TRBD1 (7 bases). The CDR3 contains 15 residues. The germline V and J ends were trimmed by 0 bases and 4 bases, with 13 bases remaining between them. Germline CDR1 SGHRS, CDR2 YFSETQ. The CDR3 spells CASSLAGQGGETQYF. The CDR3 coding sequence is TGCGCCAGCAGCTTGGCCGGTCAGGGGGGAGAGACCCAGTACTTC.

This chain connects TRBV30 to TRBJ2-1; 8 nucleotides line up with TRBD2. The CDR3 sequence is 14 residues long. V shed 5 bases, J shed 1 base, and the junction held 4 bases outside the gene matches. The germline V gene has CDR1 GTSNPN and CDR2 SVGIG (reference sequence). CDR3 sequence: CAWASGRSYNEQFF. For the CDR3, the DNA is TGTGCCTGGGCGAGCGGGAGATCCTACAATGAGCAGTTCTTC.

V is TRBV19 and J is TRBJ2-1; 11 bases agree with TRBD2. Germline CDR1 is LNHDA and CDR2 is SQIVND (reference sequence). The CDR3 contains 15 residues. The junction had 3 bases not matched to a gene; V was cut back by 6 bases and J by 2 bases. The CDR3 spells CASRLAGVAYNEQFF. The CDR3 DNA is TGTGCCAGTAGACTAGCGGGAGTAGCCTACAATGAGCAGTTCTTC.

The chain recombines TRBV7-6 with TRBJ2-7; no definite D call. CDR3 length equals 14 residues. Germline V gene data show CDR1 as SGHVS and CDR2 as FNYEAQ. V was pared by 5 bases and J by 3 bases, with 14 bases between. For the CDR3, the DNA is TGTGCCAGCAGCAACGCGGTCTTCGGCTACGAGCAGTACTTC. Amino acid sequence: CASSNAVFGYEQYF.